These 24 T cell receptor beta chains were all obtained from the same sample, sequenced in a study of blood T cell repertoires in COVID-19 (dated by TCRdb to 2020 to 2022). Receptors were amplified or captured by the immunoSEQ multiplex PCR assay. In TCRdb, the immuneACCESS table is reduced to in-frame sequences with V and J assigned. These tables do not hold every clone; where another copy was compared, an unresolved V gene accounts for under half, and the others remain unexplained. Within this sample are around 99,000 clones, with about three quarters of them counted one time only. Over 4% of the sample comes from the top ten. The sample taken for sequencing was peripheral blood. Receptors originate from a man between 65 and 85 years old with acute or convalescent COVID-19.

This clone was detected once. The J gene is TRBJ2-3, the V gene TRBV14, with TRBD1 as a possible D gene (5 bases). CDR3 length: 17 residues. In germline, CDR1 is SGHDN, CDR2 FVKESK. The V and J ends lost 0 bases and 0 bases respectively, with 13 bases between them. The CDR3, as DNA: TGTGCCAGCAGCCAAGACCGGCAGGGTTCTAGCACAGATACGCAGTATTTT. It codes for CASSQDRQGSSTDTQYF.

V is TRBV9 and J is TRBJ2-2, with D tentatively TRBD1 (7 bases). Trimming stripped 3 bases from V and 5 bases from J, with 17 bases between. This CDR3 comprises 16 residues. The V gene's germline CDR1 is SGDLS and CDR2 YYNGEE. Here the CDR3 reads CASSAGGGQRTGELFF. The CDR3 DNA is TGTGCCAGCAGCGCCGGAGGGGGACAGAGAACCGGGGAGCTGTTTTTT.

This clone was seen a few times. This rearrangement joins TRBV12-3 or TRBV12-4 to TRBJ2-7; a weak D match, TRBD1 (6 bases). V shed 6 bases and J shed 6 bases, with 12 bases lying between them. This CDR3 has 12 residues. Written as DNA, the CDR3 is TGTGCCAGCAGCCTGGACAGAAGCGAGCAGTACTTC. Amino acid sequence: CASSLDRSEQYF.

This sequence joins TRBV28 and TRBJ1-3; 7 positions agree with TRBD1. The CDR3 contains 14 residues. Germline trimming cut 3 bases from V and 7 bases from J; bases unmatched to any gene: 6. The germline V gene has CDR1 MDHEN and CDR2 SYDVKM. CDR3 protein: CASSFTGEFNTIYF. CDR3 nucleotides: TGTGCCAGCAGTTTCACAGGGGAATTTAACACCATATATTTT.

The J gene is TRBJ1-6, the V gene TRBV18; D is unresolved. Germline lookup yields CDR1 KGHSH and CDR2 LQKENI. V shed 3 bases and J shed 2 bases, with 8 bases lying between them. This CDR3 has 15 residues. This CDR3 reads CASSPAEAYNSPLHF. DNA for the CDR3: TGTGCCAGCTCACCGGCGGAAGCCTATAATTCACCCCTCCACTTT.

Notes on this clone: Additional DNA sequences in this sample encode the identical CDR3. V usage is TRBV27 and J usage is TRBJ1-4; D ambiguous. The length of the CDR3 is 15 residues. V was cut by 3 bases and J by 7 bases, with 15 bases left in between. The germline V gene encodes CDR1 MNHEY and CDR2 SMNVEV (reference sequence). For the CDR3, the DNA is TGTGCCAGCAGTTTTCTGGGAGTTAGTGGTGAAAAACTGTTTTTT. It translates to CASSFLGVSGEKLFF. The variable domain in full, with the rest retrieved from reference TRBV27 and TRBJ1-4, is EAQVTQNPRYLITVTGKKLTVTCSQNMNHEYMSWYRQDPGLGLRQIYYSMNVEVTDKGDVPEGYKVSRKEKRNFPLILESPSPNQTSLYFCASSFLGVSGEKLFFGSGTQLSVL.

The chain has TRBV4-1 and TRBJ2-7, with 13 nucleotides matching TRBD2. Germline-derived CDR1 and CDR2 are MGHRA and YSYEKL. There are 16 residues in the CDR3. J gave up 3 bases and V 3 bases, and 5 bases lay outside the gene matches. The CDR3 reads CASSQELAGGNYEQYF. CDR3 DNA sequence: TGCGCCAGCAGCCAGGAACTAGCGGGGGGGAACTACGAGCAGTACTTC.

This clone was seen once. The rearrangement joins TRBV7-8 to TRBJ1-5; the D gene is possibly TRBD1 (5 bases). The CDR3 sequence is 14 residues long. Deletions cut 4 bases from V and 9 bases from J, with 16 bases between. Germline V gives CDR1 SGHVS, CDR2 FQNEAQ. The CDR3 DNA reads TGTGCCAGCAGCTCCGGACCCGACACAGGGCCCCAGCATTTT. This codes for CASSSGPDTGPQHF.

The chain carries TRBV5-1 and TRBJ2-1, with 14 bases aligning to TRBD2. CDR3 length: 16 residues. V lost 4 bases and J lost 5; bases outside the gene matches: 5. Germline CDR1 is SGHRS and CDR2 is YFSETQ. CDR3 coding DNA: TGCGCCAGCAGCCCGGGACTAGCGGGGGTAAACAATGAGCAGTTCTTC. Protein: CASSPGLAGVNNEQFF.

A few counts support this clone. J is TRBJ1-4 and V is TRBV3-1 (or the pseudogene TRBV3-2), with D possibly TRBD1 on 6 matching bases. CDR3 length: 13 amino acids. V shed 1 base and J shed 8 bases, with 8 bases lying between them. Germline-derived CDR1 and CDR2 are LGHDT and YNNKEL (reference sequence). CDR3 bases: TGTGCCAGCAGCCAAGCGGACAGAGAAAAACTGTTTTTT. Protein product: CASSQADREKLFF.

This clone has only a few counts. The gene calls are TRBV14 and TRBJ2-7; D possibly corresponds to TRBD1 (6 bases). This CDR3 has 15 residues. Trimming left V 0 bases short and J 1 base short, with 10 bases between. CDR1 is SGHDN and CDR2 is FVKESK in the germline V gene. The DNA of the CDR3 is TGTGCCAGCAGCCAAGATGTTGGACAGTCCTACGAGCAGTACTTC. It translates to CASSQDVGQSYEQYF.

This clone is labeled as medium-sized. The chain recombines TRBV24-1 with TRBJ2-5; D possibly corresponds to TRBD2 (5 bases). The CDR3 runs 15 residues. The V end was cut by 2 bases, the J end by 5 bases, with 14 bases between. The germline V gene has CDR1 KGHDR and CDR2 SFDVKD. Here the CDR3 DNA reads TGTGCCACCAGTGATTCACGGGGTCATGGTGAGACCCAGTACTTC. The encoded protein is CATSDSRGHGETQYF.

This clone was recorded only once. The chain combines TRBV7-9 with TRBJ2-1; 9 bases align to TRBD1. V was pared by 8 bases and J by 3 bases, with 5 bases of the junction left unmatched. Germline CDR1 SEHNR, CDR2 FQNEAQ (reference sequence). The CDR3 totals 14 residues. CDR3 residues: CASRRTGDYNEQFF. DNA for the CDR3: TGTGCCAGCCGACGGACAGGGGACTACAATGAGCAGTTCTTC.

This clone has a single count. This chain joins TRBV9 and TRBJ2-7, with 8 positions matching TRBD1. Trimming took 4 bases from V and 3 from J; bases not matched to a gene: 12. This CDR3 spans 16 amino acids. In germline, CDR1 is SGDLS, CDR2 YYNGEE. The CDR3 DNA reads TGTGCCAGCAGCCCCCAAGGACAGGGATGGATCTACGAGCAGTACTTC. Protein product: CASSPQGQGWIYEQYF.

The gene calls are TRBV5-5 and TRBJ1-6, with a weak D call TRBD1 (6 bases). The V gene lost 4 bases and the J gene lost 5 bases, with 13 bases spanning the gap. The CDR3 totals 15 residues. Germline values: CDR1 SGHKS, CDR2 YYEKEE (reference sequence). The CDR3 nucleotides read TGTGCCAGCAGCCTAGCCGGGACAAATAATTCACCCCTCCACTTT. Protein product: CASSLAGTNNSPLHF.

The CDR3 bases are TGTGCCAGCAGTGAATTTTTCGGGGGGTCCCACTCCACAGATACGCAGTATTTT. Translation: CASSEFFGGSHSTDTQYF. V usage is TRBV6-1 and J usage is TRBJ2-3; 7 bases are a match to TRBD2. After removal of 2 bases from V and 2 bases from J, the junction contained 13 bases not matched to a gene. There are 18 residues in the CDR3. Germline assignment: CDR1 MNHNS and CDR2 SASEGT.

The CDR3 DNA sequence: TGTGCCAGTACCCCGACTACCATCCCCTTACCGGGCAATCAGCCCCAGCATTTT. It encodes CASTPTTIPLPGNQPQHF. The chain couples TRBV19 to TRBJ1-5, with unresolved D. Germline V gene lookup returns CDR1 LNHDA and CDR2 SQIVND (reference sequence). CDR3 length: 18 residues. V was shortened by 7 bases and J by 2 bases, with 24 bases between the two germline ends. Variable domain in full (rest from reference TRBV19 and TRBJ1-5): DGGITQSPKYLFRKEGQNVTLSCEQNLNHDAMYWYRQDPGQGLRLIYYSQIVNDFQKGDIAEGYSVSREKKESFPLTVTSAQKNPTAFYLCASTPTTIPLPGNQPQHFGDGTRLSIL.

In DNA, the CDR3 is TGTGCCAGTAGTCAGACTAATAGCAATCAGCCCCAGCATTTT. Its protein is CASSQTNSNQPQHF. The chain is built from TRBV19 and TRBJ1-5, with D unresolved. The germline gives CDR1 LNHDA, CDR2 SQIVND (reference sequence). The V and J ends lost 5 bases and 0 bases respectively, with 8 bases between them. This CDR3 has 14 residues.

The rearrangement uses TRBV29-1 and TRBJ1-1, with D unclear. V was cut by 7 bases and J by 3 bases, with 21 bases left in between. Germline CDR1 reads SQVTM; CDR2 reads ANQGSEA. This CDR3 spans 15 amino acids. The CDR3 DNA sequence: TGCAGCGGCGGGAAAGATCCAGTTGGGTACACTGAAGCTTTCTTT. This codes for CSGGKDPVGYTEAFF.

This chain connects TRBV6-2 or TRBV6-3 to TRBJ2-1, with TRBD2 matching 10 bases. With 2 bases clipped from V and 9 bases from J, the junction kept 1 base outside the gene matches. Germline V gene lookup returns CDR1 MNHEY and CDR2 SVGEGT. The CDR3 consists of 13 residues. The chain's CDR3 is CASSYLAGAEQFF. The CDR3 DNA reads as TGTGCCAGCAGTTACCTAGCGGGAGCTGAGCAGTTCTTC.

This clone was detected only a few times. This chain uses TRBV4-2 with TRBJ1-1; D unresolved. Germline assignment: CDR1 LGHNA and CDR2 YNFKEQ. Between the trimmed V and J ends, which lost 3 bases and 4 bases, there was a span of 15 bases. There are 15 residues in the CDR3. The CDR3 spells CASSQGNQRATEAFF. As DNA, the CDR3 is TGTGCCAGCAGCCAGGGCAACCAGAGGGCCACTGAAGCTTTCTTT.

The chain carries TRBV18 and TRBJ2-7, with D tentatively TRBD1 (6 bases). The CDR3 is 15 amino acids. V lost 2 bases and J 0 bases, leaving 11 bases between the germline ends. Germline V gene data show CDR1 as KGHSH and CDR2 as LQKENI. In DNA form, the CDR3 reads TGTGCCAGCTCACCAAGGACAGATTTCTCCTACGAGCAGTACTTC. Amino acid sequence: CASSPRTDFSYEQYF.

The gene calls are TRBV4-1 and TRBJ2-3; TRBD2 matches 8 bases. The germline gives CDR1 MGHRA, CDR2 YSYEKL. This CDR3 has 18 residues. Losses at the gene ends were 0 bases for V and 4 bases for J; bases not matched to a gene: 12. This chain's CDR3 is CASSQDWTGGPQADTQYF. For the CDR3, the DNA is TGCGCCAGCAGCCAAGATTGGACGGGGGGGCCGCAAGCAGATACGCAGTATTTT.

The chain has TRBV6-2 or TRBV6-3 and TRBJ1-4; D not certain. The germline V gene has CDR1 MNHEY and CDR2 SVGEGT. V shed 4 bases and J shed 3 bases, with 9 bases lying between them. The CDR3 spans 14 residues. The CDR3 loop is CASSSSGSNEKLFF. In DNA, the CDR3 is TGTGCCAGCAGTTCGTCCGGGTCTAATGAAAAACTGTTTTTT.